Listed below are T cell receptor beta chains from one sample, sequenced in a study of T cell responses to AZD1222 COVID-19 vaccine. Using immunoSEQ multiplex PCR, the repertoire was profiled, and TCRdb retains in-frame clones only, with some absent. The table has more than 150,000 clones, 90% seen once. The starting material was peripheral blood, obtained 28 days after the second AZD1222 dose. The source of these receptors is an adult who received the AZD1222 COVID-19 vaccine. Each CDR3 is given with its conserved first and last residue. Size is omitted from some rows. Given values are once, few, many or a class for expanded clones.

>TRBJ2-7|TRBV5-4|-
CASSFAGRSYEQYF
>TRBJ2-1|TRBV6-6|once
CASSYDRGAYNEQFF
>TRBJ1-2|TRBV27|-
CASSGSSPDGYTF
>TRBJ2-7|TRBV15|-
CATSGYGTGTYEQYF
>TRBJ1-1|TRBV20-1|few
CSASSRLTEAFF
>TRBJ2-2|TRBV2|once
CASRSQGRTGELFF
>TRBJ2-3|TRBV5-6|-
CASSLRNSPDTQYF
>TRBJ2-1|TRBV6-2/TRBV6-3|once
CASSIAGVAYNEQFF
>TRBJ2-7|TRBV6-6|-
CASSYFDEQYF
>TRBJ1-2|TRBV6-5|-
CASSSTGVYGYTF
>TRBJ2-7|TRBV6-6|-
CASSPTNAPGTGVYEQYF
>TRBJ2-1|TRBV5-1|-
CASSFTSGANEQFF
>TRBJ2-1|TRBV27|-
CASSFIPGHEQFF
>TRBJ2-1|TRBV11-2|-
CASSPILTSYNEQFF
>TRBJ2-7|TRBV7-8|once
CASSPEGPISYEQYF
>TRBJ2-5|TRBV30|-
CAWKRWLAGYQETQYF
>TRBJ2-3|TRBV5-1|-
CASSFGGRYTDTQYF
>TRBJ1-2|TRBV6-5|-
CASSSSGRIANYGYTF
>TRBJ1-2|TRBV9|-
CASSVSGANYGYTF
>TRBJ1-5|TRBV2|few
CASNPTGNQPQHF
>TRBJ1-5|TRBV30|-
CAWRLNSNQPQHF
>TRBJ2-1|TRBV9|-
CASSVGGGRGYNEQFF
>TRBJ2-1|TRBV7-9|once
CASSLVSNRDEQFF
>TRBJ1-2|TRBV10-2|-
CASSVRQAHGYTF
>TRBJ2-2|TRBV9|-
CASSYRDTGELFF
>TRBJ1-1|TRBV6-5|-
CASMSDAPEAFF
>TRBJ2-1|TRBV5-1|-
CASSVSGGYNEQFF
>TRBJ1-6|TRBV5-1|-
CASSFQQSSYNSPLHF